This entry lists 14 T cell receptor beta chains sequenced from one sample in a study of Ad26.COV2.S vaccination and SARS-CoV-2 variants. Treatment of the sample: over 15 received Ad26.COV2.S at low or high dose, single or two shots; five or six received placebo; per-sample allocation not given. Collection of the samples took place on day 63 after the first injection of vaccine or placebo. The data were produced by immunoSEQ multiplex PCR, yet TCRdb's version contains in-frame clones alone and is incomplete. The sample lists 300,000 to 400,000 clones, 85% occurring once. Sequenced here: peripheral blood, sampled in a trial of Ad26.COV2.S vaccine versus placebo. These receptors originate from a person aged 18-65 years who received the Ad26.COV2.S COVID-19 vaccine or a placebo.

In its sample, this clone was seen once. The chain links TRBV29-1 to TRBJ2-2; no definite D call. The CDR3 consists of 10 residues. V was cut by 4 bases and J by 7 bases, with 4 bases left in between. Germline loops: CDR1 SQVTM, CDR2 ANQGSEA. CDR3 bases: TGCAGCGTTGGTGACGGGGAGCTGTTTTTT. Its translation: CSVGDGELFF.

The rearrangement joins TRBV11-2 to TRBJ2-5; tentative D call: TRBD2 (6 bases). Germline lookup yields CDR1 SGHAT and CDR2 FQNNGV. The CDR3 runs to 15 residues. V lost 5 bases and J lost 4, with 17 bases in between. CDR3 region: CASSDRRGARETQYF. In nucleotides, the CDR3 is TGTGCCAGCAGCGATCGTCGCGGGGCCCGAGAGACCCAGTACTTC.

This clone was observed a few times. V is TRBV2 and J is TRBJ2-3; tentative D call: TRBD2 (5 bases). This CDR3 has 14 amino acids. Trimming removed 4 bases from V and 2 bases from J, with 10 bases in between. The V gene's germline CDR1 is SNHLY and CDR2 FYNNEI. The CDR3 DNA reads as TGTGCCAGCAGTGGAAGTAGCGTCACAGATACGCAGTATTTT. This gives the protein CASSGSSVTDTQYF.

The chain is built from TRBV21-1 and TRBJ1-5; TRBD1, the table's D call, lacks a check against the DNA. TRBV21-1 is a pseudogene. The CDR3 runs to 17 residues. CDR3 residues: CASETGTADNSNQPQHF. CDR3 bases: TGTGCCAGCGAAACCGGGACAGCCGATAATAGCAATCAGCCCCAGCATTTT.

This chain connects TRBV5-1 to TRBJ2-1; either TRBD1 or TRBD2 may supply D (5 bases each). The CDR3 loop spans 16 amino acids. V lost 0 bases, J lost 3 bases, and 13 bases lay in between. Per the germline V gene, CDR1 is SGHRS and CDR2 is YFSETQ. The CDR3 spells CASSLAGAGSYNEQFF. CDR3 sequence (DNA): TGCGCCAGCAGCTTGGCCGGGGCGGGCAGCTACAATGAGCAGTTCTTC.

The chain has TRBV18 and TRBJ2-5; 7 bases align to TRBD1. CDR1 is KGHSH and CDR2 is LQKENI in the germline V gene. There are 14 residues in the CDR3. J lost 2 bases, V lost 8 bases, and 8 bases had no gene match. CDR3 residues: CASAPGQIQETQYF. CDR3 sequence (DNA): TGTGCCAGCGCGCCGGGACAGATACAAGAGACCCAGTACTTC.

This chain uses TRBV5-1 with TRBJ2-1, with 9 bases lining up with TRBD1. V shed 0 bases and J 8 bases; nucleotides not matched to a gene: 9. Per the germline V gene, CDR1 is SGHRS and CDR2 is YFSETQ. The CDR3 is made up of 16 amino acids. This chain's CDR3 is CASSLALTGGLDEQFF. CDR3 DNA: TGCGCCAGCAGCTTGGCCTTAACAGGGGGCCTCGATGAGCAGTTCTTC.

The chain employs TRBV3-1 (or the pseudogene TRBV3-2) and TRBJ2-5; D remains ambiguous. V was cut by 3 bases and J by 5 bases, with 10 bases left in between. The CDR3 runs to 13 residues. From germline, CDR1 is LGHDT and CDR2 YNNKEL (reference sequence). CDR3 DNA: TGTGCCAGCAGCCACCCCCCATGGGAGACCCAGTACTTC. Encoded protein: CASSHPPWETQYF.

The rearrangement uses TRBV4-3 and TRBJ2-6; D not resolved. There are 13 residues in the CDR3. V lost 0 bases and J 3 bases, leaving 0 bases between the germline ends. From germline, CDR1 is LGHNA and CDR2 YSLEER. CDR3 DNA: TGCGCCAGCAGCCAAGATGGGGCCAACGTCCTGACTTTC. Translated: CASSQDGANVLTF.

This clone was found many times. V gene TRBV9 combines with J gene TRBJ1-1; no firm D call. This CDR3 has 12 residues. The V and J ends lost 0 bases and 3 bases respectively, with 3 bases between them. Germline CDR1 is SGDLS and CDR2 is YYNGEE. CDR3: CASSVADTEAFF. The CDR3 coding sequence is TGTGCCAGCAGCGTAGCAGACACTGAAGCTTTCTTT.

The rearrangement links TRBV18 to TRBJ2-2; D is ambiguous. The CDR3 consists of 16 residues. Germline CDR1 and CDR2: KGHSH and LQKENI. Trimming pared 1 base from V and 0 bases from J, leaving 9 bases between. The CDR3 loop reads CASSPLAIPNTGELFF. CDR3 DNA sequence: TGTGCCAGCTCACCACTTGCCATCCCGAACACCGGGGAGCTGTTTTTT. Combining the CDR3 with reference TRBV18 and TRBJ2-2 gives the whole variable domain NAGVMQNPRHLVRRRGQEARLRCSPMKGHSHVYWYRQLPEEGLKFMVYLQKENIIDESGMPKERFSAEFPKEGPSILRIQQVVRGDSAAYFCASSPLAIPNTGELFFGEGSRLTVL.

This chain joins TRBV7-9 and TRBJ2-1; D unresolved. This CDR3 region has 10 residues. V was trimmed by 4 bases and J by 10 bases, leaving 5 bases between them. Germline CDR1 reads SEHNR; CDR2 reads FQNEAQ (reference sequence). The CDR3 protein is CASSSREQFF. CDR3 in DNA: TGTGCCAGCAGCTCCCGGGAGCAGTTCTTC.

The rearrangement uses TRBV5-6 and TRBJ1-1, with D hard to call. The germline gives CDR1 SGHDT, CDR2 YYEEEE. This CDR3 is built from 16 residues. The V end was cut by 4 bases, the J end by 0 bases, with 16 bases between. The CDR3 is CASSRLGGKMNTEAFF. The DNA of the CDR3 is TGTGCCAGCAGCCGCCTTGGCGGAAAAATGAACACTGAAGCTTTCTTT.

CDR3 sequence (DNA): TGTGCCAGCAGCGCAACCACACAGGGATTTGAGCAGTTCTTC. Its translation: CASSATTQGFEQFF. The chain links TRBV9 to TRBJ2-1; tentatively, D is TRBD1 (6 bases). This CDR3 contains 14 residues. Germline CDR1 is SGDLS and CDR2 is YYNGEE. V gave up 3 bases and J gave up 9 bases, with 16 bases separating them. The full variable domain, with the rest looked up from reference TRBV9 and TRBJ2-1, is DSGVTQTPKHLITATGQRVTLRCSPRSGDLSVYWYQQSLDQGLQFLIQYYNGEERAKGNILERFSAQQFPDLHSELNLSSLELGDSALYFCASSATTQGFEQFFGPGTRLTVL.